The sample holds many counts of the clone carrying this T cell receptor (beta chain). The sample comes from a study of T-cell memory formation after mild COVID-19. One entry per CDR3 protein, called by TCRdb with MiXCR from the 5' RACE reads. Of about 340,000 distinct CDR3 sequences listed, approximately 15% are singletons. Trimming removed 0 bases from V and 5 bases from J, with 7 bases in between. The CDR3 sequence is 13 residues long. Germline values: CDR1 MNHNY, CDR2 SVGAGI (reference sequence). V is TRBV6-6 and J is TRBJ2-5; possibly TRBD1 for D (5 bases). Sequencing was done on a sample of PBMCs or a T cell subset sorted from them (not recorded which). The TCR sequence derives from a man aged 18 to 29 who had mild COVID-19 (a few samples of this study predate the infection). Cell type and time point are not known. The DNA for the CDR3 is TGTGCCAGCAGTTACTCGAAGGGGGAGACCCAGTACTTC. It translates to CASSYSKGETQYF.